These T cell receptor beta chains were read from a single sample in a study of cytomegalovirus exposure and HLA in healthy donors. Clones were sequenced by immunoSEQ multiplex PCR, and TCRdb holds only the in-frame ones, with some missing. The repertoire table contains 40,000 or so clones. The sample was PBMCs. Source of these receptors: a male donor in good health and CMV-seronegative. The CDR3 runs from the conserved cysteine through the conserved F or W. D genes are given only for firm matches. Expanded clones are given a class, and other clones once, few, many or no size at all.

TRBV2	TRBJ1-1	-	-	CASSGVSLTGTEAFF	TGTGCCAGCAGTGGGGTGTCACTCACGGGCACTGAAGCTTTCTTT
TRBV19	TRBJ1-4	-	-	CASIGWRQKNEKLFF	TGTGCCAGTATCGGGTGGAGACAGAAGAATGAAAAACTGTTTTTT
TRBV5-6	TRBJ2-3	TRBD2	-	CASSLLRLAYTDTQYF	TGTGCCAGCAGCTTGCTGCGACTAGCGTACACAGATACGCAGTATTTT
TRBV4-1	TRBJ1-1	TRBD1	-	CASSQGRRTGENTEAFF	TGCGCCAGCAGCCAAGGAAGAAGGACAGGGGAGAACACTGAAGCTTTCTTT
TRBV28	TRBJ2-7	-	-	CASSPRGGITGEQYF	TGTGCCAGCAGTCCTCGAGGAGGAATTACGGGGGAGCAGTACTTC
TRBV6-1	TRBJ1-5	TRBD1	-	CASSGQGAMVQPQHF	TGTGCCAGCAGTGGACAGGGGGCGATGGTTCAGCCCCAGCATTTT
TRBV6-4	TRBJ2-3	-	medium-sized	CASSDGRATDTQYF	TGTGCCAGCAGTGACGGCAGGGCGACAGATACGCAGTATTTT
TRBV10-2	TRBJ1-1	TRBD1	-	CASSTDRGNTEAFF	TGCGCCAGCAGTACCGACAGGGGGAACACTGAAGCTTTCTTT
TRBV6-5	TRBJ2-5	-	-	CASSYSGRQETQYF	TGTGCCAGCAGTTACTCGGGCAGACAAGAGACCCAGTACTTC
TRBV5-3	TRBJ2-5	TRBD2	-	CARSLIYRGPGRNQETQYF	TGTGCCAGAAGCTTGATTTATCGGGGCCCCGGGAGGAACCAAGAGACCCAGTACTTC
TRBV11-1	TRBJ2-7	-	-	CASSAREDSYEQYF	TGTGCCAGCAGCGCACGAGAGGACAGCTACGAGCAGTACTTC
TRBV4-1	TRBJ1-6	-	-	CASSHGDTSSYNSPLHF	TGCGCCAGCAGCCATGGGGACACCAGCTCCTATAATTCACCCCTCCACTTT
TRBV7-8	TRBJ1-2	TRBD1	-	CASSLGGDRRGYTF	TGTGCCAGCAGCTTAGGGGGGGACAGGCGCGGCTACACCTTC
TRBV12-5	TRBJ1-1	-	-	CASAAGPEAFF	TGTGCCAGCGCGGCGGGGCCTGAAGCTTTCTTT
TRBV2	TRBJ1-6	TRBD1	-	CASRAGTGAYNSPLHF	TGTGCCAGCAGGGCCGGGACAGGGGCGTATAATTCACCCCTCCACTTT
TRBV5-4	TRBJ1-3	-	-	CASKRGGGNTIYF	TGTGCCAGCAAAAGGGGTGGTGGAAACACCATATATTTT
TRBV10-3	TRBJ1-5	-	-	CAISESRGSQPQHF	TGTGCCATCAGTGAGTCGCGGGGAAGTCAGCCCCAGCATTTT
TRBV2	TRBJ2-3	-	-	CASSENSFTDTQYF	TGTGCCAGCAGTGAAAACAGTTTCACAGATACGCAGTATTTT
TRBV9	TRBJ1-2	TRBD1	-	CASGGQGVRGYTF	TGTGCCAGCGGGGGACAGGGCGTTAGGGGCTACACCTTC
TRBV9	TRBJ2-7	TRBD2	-	CASSTQTGGEQYF	TGTGCCAGCAGCACCCAAACCGGGGGGGAGCAGTACTTC
TRBV10-3	TRBJ2-3	TRBD2	-	CAISDGGGPDTQYF	TGTGCCATCAGTGACGGGGGGGGCCCTGATACGCAGTATTTT
TRBV5-4	TRBJ1-1	-	-	CASSLEGLVRTEAFF	TGTGCCAGCAGCTTGGAGGGGCTCGTTAGAACTGAAGCTTTCTTT
TRBV5-1	TRBJ2-5	TRBD2	-	CASSHGRASGGSSETQYF	TGCGCCAGCAGCCACGGACGGGCTAGCGGGGGGTCTTCGGAGACCCAGTACTTC
TRBV5-6	TRBJ2-7	TRBD1	-	CASSTGQSIYEQYF	TGTGCCAGCAGCACGGGACAGTCTATCTACGAGCAGTACTTC
TRBV4-2	TRBJ1-2	-	-	CASSPDSYGYTF	TGTGCCAGCAGCCCAGACAGTTATGGCTACACCTTC
TRBV7-2	TRBJ2-1	TRBD2	-	CASSPQGAGVYNEQFF	TGTGCCAGCAGCCCCCAAGGAGCGGGGGTTTACAATGAGCAGTTCTTC
TRBV5-1	TRBJ1-1	-	-	CASSTGQPGTEAFF	TGCGCCAGCAGCACTGGACAGCCGGGAACTGAAGCTTTCTTT
TRBV9	TRBJ1-1	TRBD1	-	CASNPGGGGPEAFF	TGTGCCAGCAACCCAGGGGGCGGGGGCCCTGAAGCTTTCTTT
TRBV19	TRBJ2-5	-	-	CASSIFSGETQYF	TGTGCCAGTAGTATCTTTAGCGGTGAGACCCAGTACTTC
TRBV6-1	TRBJ1-4	-	-	CASRKTATNEKLFF	TGTGCCAGCAGGAAGACAGCAACTAATGAAAAACTGTTTTTT
TRBV7-8	TRBJ2-7	-	-	CASSLVTGTSVEQYF	TGTGCCAGCAGCTTAGTTACAGGAACTTCGGTCGAGCAGTACTTC
TRBV18	TRBJ1-3	-	-	CASSTAAGNTIYF	TGTGCCAGCTCAACCGCGGCTGGAAACACCATATATTTT
TRBV4-1	TRBJ2-5	-	-	CASSQFGRETQYF	TGCGCCAGCAGCCAATTTGGGAGAGAGACCCAGTACTTC
TRBV5-6	TRBJ1-2	-	-	CASSLGHRGGYTF	TGTGCCAGCAGCTTGGGGCACCGGGGTGGCTACACCTTC
TRBV5-6	TRBJ2-7	-	-	CASSLGHYYEQYF	TGTGCCAGCAGCTTGGGGCATTACTACGAGCAGTACTTC
TRBV27	TRBJ1-5	TRBD1	-	CASSSNRGVGNQPQHF	TGTGCCAGCAGTTCCAACAGGGGGGTCGGCAATCAGCCCCAGCATTTT
TRBV10-2	TRBJ2-7	-	-	CASSESEPGHIRGEQYF	TGCGCCAGCAGTGAGTCGGAACCAGGACATATACGTGGCGAGCAGTACTTC
TRBV21-1	TRBJ2-7	-	-	CASSKKQRRYYEQYF	TGTGCCAGCAGCAAAAAACAGAGGAGGTACTACGAGCAGTACTTC
TRBV19	TRBJ1-1	-	-	CASRKGMNTEAFF	TGTGCCAGTAGGAAGGGGATGAACACTGAAGCTTTCTTT
TRBV9	TRBJ1-3	TRBD1	-	CASSADRGLSGNTIYF	TGTGCCAGCAGCGCTGACAGGGGGCTCTCTGGAAACACCATATATTTT
TRBV5-6	TRBJ2-2	-	-	CASSLVRTKGGELFF	TGTGCCAGCAGCTTGGTAAGGACAAAAGGAGGGGAGCTGTTTTTT
TRBV7-3	TRBJ2-2	-	-	CASSLRGGANTGELFF	TGTGCCAGCAGCTTAAGGGGAGGTGCCAACACCGGGGAGCTGTTTTTT
TRBV7-8	TRBJ2-7	TRBD2	-	CASSPASSGGAYEQYF	TGTGCCAGCAGCCCAGCCTCTAGCGGGGGGGCCTACGAGCAGTACTTC
TRBV29-1	TRBJ1-2	TRBD1	-	CSVDRKGQRTTNYGYTF	TGCAGCGTTGACCGAAAGGGACAGCGTACTACTAACTATGGCTACACCTTC
TRBV12-5	TRBJ1-2	TRBD1	-	CASGLGDRGTYGYTF	TGTGCTAGTGGTTTGGGGGACAGGGGTACCTATGGCTACACCTTC
TRBV19	TRBJ1-1	-	-	CASSIGRHTEAFF	TGTGCCAGTAGTATAGGTCGTCACACTGAAGCTTTCTTT
TRBV6-5	TRBJ2-2	-	-	CASSYLPGGGGELFF	TGTGCCAGCAGTTACCTGCCGGGGGGCGGCGGGGAGCTGTTTTTT
TRBV19	TRBJ2-1	TRBD2	-	CASRLTSGGPSYNEQFF	TGTGCCAGTAGGTTGACTAGCGGGGGACCCTCCTACAATGAGCAGTTCTTC
TRBV7-9	TRBJ2-1	-	-	CASSLRVSSYNEQFF	TGTGCCAGCAGCTTACGGGTTAGCTCCTACAATGAGCAGTTCTTC
TRBV10-2	TRBJ1-2	TRBD1	-	CASSETGGLYGYTF	TGCGCCAGCAGTGAGACAGGGGGTCTTTATGGCTACACCTTC
TRBV19	TRBJ2-7	-	-	CASSSGGPPSYEQYF	TGTGCCAGTAGCTCAGGGGGGCCGCCCTCCTACGAGCAGTACTTC
TRBV28	TRBJ1-2	-	-	CASFNGVGYTF	TGTGCCAGCTTCAACGGGGTCGGCTACACCTTC
TRBV5-4	TRBJ2-7	TRBD2	-	CASSLGTRRAGEQYF	TGTGCCAGCAGCTTGGGGACGAGGAGAGCGGGAGAGCAGTACTTC
TRBV5-1	TRBJ2-7	-	-	CASSFDRLYEQYF	TGCGCCAGCAGCTTCGACAGGCTCTACGAGCAGTACTTC
TRBV18	TRBJ1-4	-	-	CASHRPGPLTTNEKLFF	TGTGCCAGCCACCGCCCAGGTCCTTTAACAACTAATGAAAAACTGTTTTTT
TRBV11-2	TRBJ2-7	-	-	CASSLGEAGQRYYEQYF	TGTGCCAGCAGCTTAGGGGAGGCGGGACAGAGATATTACGAGCAGTACTTC
TRBV5-1	TRBJ2-3	TRBD1	-	CASSLGTGDTQYF	TGCGCCAGCAGCTTGGGGACAGGGGACACGCAGTATTTT
TRBV5-1	TRBJ2-3	-	-	CASSLMPISGTDTQYF	TGCGCCAGCAGCTTGATGCCCATCTCGGGCACAGATACGCAGTATTTT
TRBV19	TRBJ2-7	-	-	CASSIGSGNEQYF	TGTGCCAGTAGTATAGGGTCGGGGAACGAGCAGTACTTC
TRBV4-1	TRBJ2-7	-	-	CASSHDSGESYEQYF	TGCGCCAGCAGCCATGATAGCGGTGAGTCCTACGAGCAGTACTTC